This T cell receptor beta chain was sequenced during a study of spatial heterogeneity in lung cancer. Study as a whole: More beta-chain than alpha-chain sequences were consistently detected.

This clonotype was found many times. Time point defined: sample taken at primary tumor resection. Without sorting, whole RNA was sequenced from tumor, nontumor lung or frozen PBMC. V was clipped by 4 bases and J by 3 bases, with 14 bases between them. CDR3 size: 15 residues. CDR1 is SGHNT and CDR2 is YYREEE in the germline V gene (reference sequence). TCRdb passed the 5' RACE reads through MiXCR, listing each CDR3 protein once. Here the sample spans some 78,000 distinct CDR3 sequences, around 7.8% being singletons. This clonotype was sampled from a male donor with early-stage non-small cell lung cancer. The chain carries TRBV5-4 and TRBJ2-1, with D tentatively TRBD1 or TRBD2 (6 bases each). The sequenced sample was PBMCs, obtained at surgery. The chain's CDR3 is CASSPGGGDYNEQFF. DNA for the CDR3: TGTGCCAGCAGCCCCGGGGGCGGGGACTACAATGAGCAGTTCTTC. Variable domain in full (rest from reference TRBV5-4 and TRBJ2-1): ETGVTQSPTHLIKTRGQQVTLRCSSQSGHNTVSWYQQALGQGPQFIFQYYREEENGRGNFPPRFSGLQFPNYSSELNVNALELDDSALYLCASSPGGGDYNEQFFGPGTRLTVL.